The rows below give T cell receptor beta chains drawn from one sample of a study of blood T cell repertoires in COVID-19. Measured with immunoSEQ multiplex PCR; TCRdb has only the in-frame clones, and not every one. The sample yields approximately 350,000 clones, roughly 87% seen once. Source material: PBMCs or T cells enriched from blood (not recorded which). These receptors all stem from a young woman who had recovered from COVID-19. Each CDR3 is given with its conserved first and last residue. Fields, in order: J gene, clone size, D gene, V gene, CDR3 DNA, CDR3 protein. The D gene is left open where the match is weak. Only some rows state a clone size, as once, few, many or a class for expanded clones.

TRBJ2-1,NA,TRBD2,TRBV5-4,TGTGCCAGCAACGAGGGGACTAGCTCCTACAATGAGCAGTTCTTC,CASNEGTSSYNEQFF
TRBJ2-1,NA,TRBD2,TRBV7-3,TGTGCCAGCAGCCTTGGACTAGACCGCAATGAGCAGTTCTTC,CASSLGLDRNEQFF
TRBJ2-2,NA,TRBD1,TRBV5-1,TGCGCCAGCAGCACCGGACAGGTCGGAACCGGGGAGCTGTTTTTT,CASSTGQVGTGELFF
TRBJ2-6,NA,NA,TRBV5-4,TGTGCCAGCAGCTTGGAACATTCTGGGGCCAACGTCCTGACTTTC,CASSLEHSGANVLTF
TRBJ1-2,NA,NA,TRBV7-9,TGTGCCAGCAGCTTAGGGTTAGCGGCCAGCTCGTTGGGCTACACCTTC,CASSLGLAASSLGYTF
TRBJ2-7,NA,NA,TRBV20-1,TGCAGTGCTAGTATTGGCAGGGGCGGCTACGAGCAGTACTTC,CSASIGRGGYEQYF
TRBJ2-1,NA,TRBD2,TRBV5-1,TGCGCCAGCAGCTTCACTAGCGGGGCTTACAATGAGCAGTTCTTC,CASSFTSGAYNEQFF
TRBJ2-7,NA,TRBD1,TRBV10-1,TGCGCCAGCAGTGAGGAGGACAGGCACGAGCAGTACTTC,CASSEEDRHEQYF
TRBJ1-1,once,NA,TRBV28,TGTGCCAGCAGTTTTCTGGGGGCTGTCACTGAAGCTTTCTTT,CASSFLGAVTEAFF
TRBJ2-3,NA,TRBD2,TRBV11-2,TGTGCCAGCAGCGCTTTAACTAGCGGGAGTAACACAGATACGCAGTATTTT,CASSALTSGSNTDTQYF
TRBJ2-1,NA,TRBD2,TRBV6-4,TGTGCCAGCAGTGACAGGACTAGCGGTGAGAATGAGCAGTTCTTC,CASSDRTSGENEQFF
TRBJ1-6,NA,NA,TRBV9,TGTGCCAGCAGCGTAGGAGAAAGACTTGGTTCACCCCTCCACTTT,CASSVGERLGSPLHF
TRBJ1-1,NA,NA,TRBV29-1,TGCAGCGTTGCGGTTCAGGGGTGGAACACTGAAGCTTTCTTT,CSVAVQGWNTEAFF
TRBJ1-5,NA,NA,TRBV3-1/TRBV3-2,TGTGCCAGCAGCCAAGATCGGGATCAGCCCCAGCATTTT,CASSQDRDQPQHF
TRBJ1-1,NA,NA,TRBV5-5,TGTGCCAGCAGCTTGAAGGGGCCCCCCATGAACACTGAAGCTTTCTTT,CASSLKGPPMNTEAFF
TRBJ2-2,NA,NA,TRBV5-5,TGTGCCAGCAGGCGACCCGGCGGGACCGGGGAGCTGTTTTTT,CASRRPGGTGELFF
TRBJ1-5,NA,NA,TRBV28,TGTGCCAGCAGTTTAGGCGGGAGTGCCCAGCCCCAGCATTTT,CASSLGGSAQPQHF
TRBJ1-2,few,NA,TRBV6-5,TGTGCCAGCAGTTACTCCAGGGCTAACTATGGCTACACCTTC,CASSYSRANYGYTF
TRBJ2-1,NA,NA,TRBV7-8,TGTGCCAGCAGCTTACGGGACAAGGGAGCTAGAGGAGACTTTCGTGAGCAGTTCTTC,CASSLRDKGARGDFREQFF
TRBJ1-5,NA,NA,TRBV27,TGTGCCAGCAGTTTTGCCAGGAATCAGCCCCAGCATTTT,CASSFARNQPQHF
TRBJ2-2,NA,NA,TRBV28,TGTGCCAGCAGTTTCGGACTTCCGCCCGGGGAGCTGTTTTTT,CASSFGLPPGELFF
TRBJ1-2,NA,NA,TRBV19,TGTGCCAGTAGTACCCCCCGGGGGGTTGGGGTTGGCTACACCTTC,CASSTPRGVGVGYTF
TRBJ2-1,NA,TRBD2,TRBV5-1,TGCGCCAGCAGCTTGGAGCTAGCGGGGTTAAATGAGCAGTTCTTC,CASSLELAGLNEQFF
TRBJ2-3,NA,NA,TRBV5-1,TGCGCCAGCAGCTTGTTCGGGTGGACTTCTTCCACAGATACGCAGTATTTT,CASSLFGWTSSTDTQYF
TRBJ1-3,NA,TRBD1,TRBV13,TGTGCCAGCAGGGACAGGCGCTCTGGAAACACCATATATTTT,CASRDRRSGNTIYF
TRBJ2-7,NA,NA,TRBV3-1/TRBV3-2,TGTGCCAGCAGCCAAGTTGGTGCGGTGGGTGCAGACGGGGACTTCTACGAGCAGTACTTC,CASSQVGAVGADGDFYEQYF
TRBJ1-4,NA,TRBD1,TRBV5-4,TGTGCCAGCAGCTCACCCGGGACAGGGGAAAAAGAAAAACTGTTTTTT,CASSSPGTGEKEKLFF
TRBJ2-7,NA,NA,TRBV11-2,TGTGCCAGCAACTCTCTACAGGGGAGGAACGAGCAGTACTTC,CASNSLQGRNEQYF
TRBJ2-5,NA,NA,TRBV6-5,TGTGCCAGCAGGGGGACATCTCAAGAGACCCAGTACTTC,CASRGTSQETQYF
TRBJ1-2,NA,NA,TRBV6-5,TGTGCCAGCAGACCCGGCCTGGGGGGAGACTATGGCTACACCTTC,CASRPGLGGDYGYTF
TRBJ2-4,NA,TRBD2,TRBV19,TGTGCCAGTAGTAGGGGGCTGAAACTAGCGGGGGTAGCCAAAAACATTCAGTACTTC,CASSRGLKLAGVAKNIQYF
TRBJ2-7,NA,NA,TRBV2,TGTGCCAGCCGGGACTCAACCTACGAGCAGTACTTC,CASRDSTYEQYF
TRBJ2-2,NA,TRBD2,TRBV4-1,TGCGCCAGCAGCCCCAGACTAGCGGGGGTGAACACCGGGGAGCTGTTTTTT,CASSPRLAGVNTGELFF
TRBJ2-7,NA,NA,TRBV10-3,TGTGCCATCGGGCTAGTAGGGGCGTCCGAGCAGTACTTC,CAIGLVGASEQYF
TRBJ1-2,NA,NA,TRBV21-1,TGTGCCAGCAGCAAACCATCCACCTTC,CASSKPSTF
TRBJ1-2,NA,NA,TRBV3-1/TRBV3-2,TGTGCCAGCAGCCAAGGACACAGGGATAACTATGGCTACACCTTC,CASSQGHRDNYGYTF